The source of this T cell receptor beta chain is a study of long-term antiretroviral therapy in people with HIV. This clone has only a few counts. Participants who had HIV were, without exception, treated in the United States. V lost 5 bases, J lost 9 bases, and 10 bases stayed unmatched. The CDR3 length is 15 residues. Germline assignment: CDR1 SGHTA and CDR2 FQGTGA. Running of the v3.0 immunoSEQ assay took place at survey level. Produced via immunoSEQ multiplex PCR; TCRdb's table is partial and in-frame only. The sample has about 24,000 clones, approximately 88% seen once; the top ten hold about 8.7%.

The V and J genes are TRBV7-3 and TRBJ1-6, with TRBD1 identical over 7 bases. The sample was unsorted PBMCs, taken 1.8 years before starting antiretroviral therapy. The origin of this receptor is a man in his fifties with HIV. This CDR3 is CASSPTGRGSSPLHF. For the CDR3, the DNA is TGTGCCAGCAGCCCGACAGGGAGAGGCAGTTCACCCCTCCACTTT.